The 21 T cell receptor beta chains reported below all come from one sample, sequenced in a study of circulating and synovial CD4+ cells in juvenile arthritis. Only in-frame clones appear in the TCRdb table, and some are missing; sequencing was by immunoSEQ multiplex PCR. The sample yields roughly 33,000 clones, about 95% seen once. The specimen sequenced was CD4+ T cells from blood. The source of these receptors is a human donor with juvenile idiopathic arthritis.

V and J are TRBV4-1 and TRBJ2-1; no reliable D call. The V end lost 4 bases, the J end lost 5 bases, and 15 bases lay between the germline ends. The germline gives CDR1 MGHRA, CDR2 YSYEKL. This CDR3 comprises 15 residues. The CDR3 nucleotides read TGCGCCAGCAGCCCCCCACCGGCGGTAAACAATGAGCAGTTCTTC. Protein sequence: CASSPPPAVNNEQFF.

This sequence joins TRBV30 and TRBJ1-4, with D uncertain. Germline assignment: CDR1 GTSNPN and CDR2 SVGIG (reference sequence). The CDR3 length is 13 residues. V was clipped by 1 base and J by 4 bases, with 7 bases between them. For the CDR3, the DNA is TGTGCCTGGAGTGCAGGATATAATGAAAAACTGTTTTTT. Its protein product is CAWSAGYNEKLFF.

The chain employs TRBV5-1 and TRBJ2-3; 11 bases agree with TRBD1. Germline V gene data show CDR1 as SGHRS and CDR2 as YFSETQ. CDR3 length: 16 residues. The V segment lost 3 bases and the J segment 5 bases; nucleotides outside the gene matches: 8. The CDR3 nucleotides are TGCGCCAGCAGCTCTGGTTCCGGGACAGGGGGAGATACGCAGTATTTT. Amino acids: CASSSGSGTGGDTQYF.

Regarding this clone: This CDR3 is also generated by other DNA sequences in the sample. The chain links TRBV2 to TRBJ1-5; D is possibly TRBD1 (6 bases). CDR1 is SNHLY and CDR2 is FYNNEI in the germline V gene. CDR3 length: 13 residues. V lost 3 bases, J lost 7 bases, and 10 bases lay in between. CDR3 residues: CASSDDRPQPQHF. The CDR3, as DNA: TGTGCCAGCAGTGACGACAGGCCGCAGCCCCAGCATTTT. The full variable domain, with the rest looked up from reference TRBV2 and TRBJ1-5, is EPEVTQTPSHQVTQMGQEVILRCVPISNHLYFYWYRQILGQKVEFLVSFYNNEISEKSEIFDDQFSVERPDGSNFTLKIRSTKLEDSAMYFCASSDDRPQPQHFGDGTRLSIL.

The V and J genes are TRBV2 and TRBJ2-7; a weak D match, TRBD1 (5 bases). The CDR3 covers 13 residues. The germline V gene has CDR1 SNHLY and CDR2 FYNNEI. With 2 bases removed from V and 1 base from J, the gap between germline ends came to 6 bases. The CDR3 DNA sequence: TGTGCCAGCAGTGAAAACAGGTCCTACGAGCAGTACTTC. Translating gives CASSENRSYEQYF.

The rearrangement joins TRBV20-1 to TRBJ1-1, with a possible D match to TRBD1 (5 bases). This CDR3 is 11 amino acids long. The germline CDR1 and CDR2 sequences are DFQATT and SNEGSKA (reference sequence). V was pared by 4 bases and J by 6 bases, with 9 bases between. The CDR3 loop reads CSATGYSEAFF. Here the CDR3 DNA reads TGCAGTGCTACAGGGTACTCTGAAGCTTTCTTT.

This sequence joins TRBV25-1 and TRBJ1-1; 7 bases are a match to TRBD1. This CDR3 region has 15 residues. V lost 2 bases to trimming and J lost 1 base; unmatched junction nucleotides: 4. Germline values: CDR1 MGHDK, CDR2 SYGVNS. The CDR3 region has the DNA TGTGCCAGCAGTGAACCACAGGGGAGGAACACTGAAGCTTTCTTT. Translation: CASSEPQGRNTEAFF.

This chain joins TRBV28 and TRBJ2-3, with D possibly matching TRBD1 (6 bases). V was pared by 6 bases and J by 4 bases, with 17 bases between. The CDR3 has 15 amino acids. Germline lookup yields CDR1 MDHEN and CDR2 SYDVKM. The CDR3 region is CASSPSPGAPDTQYF. The CDR3 DNA reads TGTGCCAGCAGCCCGAGTCCAGGGGCCCCAGATACGCAGTATTTT.

The V gene is TRBV30, the J gene TRBJ2-3; weak D call: TRBD1 (6 bases). Germline V gene data show CDR1 as GTSNPN and CDR2 as SVGIG (reference sequence). Trimming shortened V by 2 bases and J by 3 bases, and 15 bases separated the two germline ends. The CDR3 sequence is 15 residues long. The CDR3 loop is CAWSFRGRLTDTQYF. The CDR3 coding sequence is TGTGCCTGGAGTTTCAGGGGACGGTTGACAGATACGCAGTATTTT.

The chain is built from TRBV28 and TRBJ2-7; 9 nucleotides align to TRBD1. This CDR3 is built from 14 residues. Trimming at V came to 2 bases and at J to 3 bases, leaving 2 bases not matched to a gene. Germline CDR1 reads MDHEN; CDR2 reads SYDVKM. CDR3 amino acids: CASSLTDRGYEQYF. DNA of the CDR3: TGTGCCAGCAGTTTAACGGACAGGGGCTACGAGCAGTACTTC.

This clone was found once. The chain is built from TRBV4-3 and TRBJ2-1; a weak D match, TRBD2 (6 bases). Germline loops: CDR1 LGHNA, CDR2 YSLEER. Trimming took off 4 bases at V and 6 bases at J, with 16 bases between the two ends. The CDR3 consists of 15 residues. Here the CDR3 DNA reads TGCGCCAGCAGCCCTAATCCGGGACTTCGCAATGAGCAGTTCTTC. Encoded protein: CASSPNPGLRNEQFF.

The rearrangement links TRBV6-1 to TRBJ1-2; the match to TRBD1 covers 7 bases. V was pared by 11 bases and J by 0 bases, with 6 bases of the junction left unmatched. Germline V gene data show CDR1 as MNHNS and CDR2 as SASEGT. CDR3 length: 13 residues. The CDR3 region has the DNA TGTGCCTCCCGGACAGGTACTAACTATGGCTACACCTTC. Residues: CASRTGTNYGYTF.

The J gene is TRBJ2-5, the V gene TRBV2, with TRBD1 as a possible D gene (5 bases). Germline lookup yields CDR1 SNHLY and CDR2 FYNNEI. This CDR3 contains 11 residues. V was shortened by 6 bases and J by 9 bases, with 11 bases between the two germline ends. Written as DNA, the CDR3 is TGTGCCAGCAGATTCTCAGGGCCCCAGTACTTC. Translating it yields CASRFSGPQYF.

The chain uses TRBV28 and TRBJ2-1; 9 positions match TRBD1. CDR1 and CDR2 from the germline V gene are MDHEN and SYDVKM. The CDR3 runs to 16 residues. Trimming cost V 5 bases and J 0 bases; bases outside gene matches: 5. CDR3 DNA: TGTGCCAGCAGTCCCTTACAGGGGGCCTCCTACAATGAGCAGTTCTTC. Its translation is CASSPLQGASYNEQFF.

This chain uses TRBV2 with TRBJ1-2, with a possible D match to TRBD1 (6 bases). The CDR3 consists of 15 residues. Germline CDR1 is SNHLY and CDR2 is FYNNEI. Deletions cut 2 bases from V and 5 bases from J, with 15 bases between. This CDR3 reads CASSELPGTSYGYTF. The CDR3 coding sequence is TGTGCCAGCAGTGAACTCCCCGGGACAAGTTATGGCTACACCTTC.

The CDR3 region has the DNA TGTGCCAGCAGCTTAACCTCGAGCTCCTACAATGAGCAGTTCTTC. The encoded protein is CASSLTSSSYNEQFF. The rearrangement joins TRBV7-6 to TRBJ2-1; D is uncertain. The germline gives CDR1 SGHVS, CDR2 FNYEAQ. The ends were cut back, 2 bases at V and 0 bases at J, with 8 bases in the middle. CDR3 length: 15 residues.

The rearrangement joins TRBV4-3 to TRBJ2-2; 9 bases are a match to TRBD1. The CDR3 extends over 16 amino acids. With 2 bases clipped from V and 6 bases from J, the junction kept 7 bases outside the gene matches. Germline V lookup: CDR1 LGHNA, CDR2 YSLEER. CDR3 in DNA: TGCGCCAGCAGCCAACAACCTACAGGGGGCTCCGGGGAGCTGTTTTTT. Translated: CASSQQPTGGSGELFF.

Remarks on this clone: The germline gene is not matched at one end of the junction; a read error may be the cause. V usage is TRBV10-2 and J usage is TRBJ2-1; TRBD2 aligns across 7 bases. The V gene's germline CDR1 is WSHSY and CDR2 SAAADI. CDR3 length: 14 residues. The CDR3 DNA reads TGCGCCAACAGTGAGGCTAGCGGAGACAATGAGCAGTTCTTC. Translated: CANSEASGDNEQFF.

This clone was observed once. V usage is TRBV4-3 and J usage is TRBJ2-1; the D gene is possibly TRBD2 (5 bases). The V end was cut by 4 bases, the J end by 10 bases, with 14 bases between. The CDR3 consists of 13 residues. Germline V lookup: CDR1 LGHNA, CDR2 YSLEER. CDR3 region: CASSPKLGKEQFF. CDR3 DNA: TGCGCCAGCAGCCCTAAACTAGGGAAGGAGCAGTTCTTC.

This chain links TRBV12-5 with TRBJ1-1; 7 bases match TRBD1. Per germline, CDR1 LGHNT and CDR2 FRNRAP. CDR3 length equals 18 residues. Germline trimming cut 2 bases from V and 2 bases from J; bases unmatched to any gene: 14. CDR3 in amino acids: CASGLFAVGTAVNTEAFF. The CDR3 bases are TGTGCTAGTGGTTTGTTCGCGGTGGGGACAGCGGTTAACACTGAAGCTTTCTTT.

V is TRBV27 and J is TRBJ2-1, with D perhaps TRBD2 (5 bases). The CDR3 covers 18 residues. Germline CDR1 MNHEY, CDR2 SMNVEV (reference sequence). V lost 4 bases and J 4 bases, leaving 23 bases between the germline ends. The CDR3 sequence is CASSSPGGRFGVYNEQFF. In nucleotides, the CDR3 is TGTGCCAGCAGTTCCCCAGGAGGCCGTTTCGGAGTTTACAATGAGCAGTTCTTC.